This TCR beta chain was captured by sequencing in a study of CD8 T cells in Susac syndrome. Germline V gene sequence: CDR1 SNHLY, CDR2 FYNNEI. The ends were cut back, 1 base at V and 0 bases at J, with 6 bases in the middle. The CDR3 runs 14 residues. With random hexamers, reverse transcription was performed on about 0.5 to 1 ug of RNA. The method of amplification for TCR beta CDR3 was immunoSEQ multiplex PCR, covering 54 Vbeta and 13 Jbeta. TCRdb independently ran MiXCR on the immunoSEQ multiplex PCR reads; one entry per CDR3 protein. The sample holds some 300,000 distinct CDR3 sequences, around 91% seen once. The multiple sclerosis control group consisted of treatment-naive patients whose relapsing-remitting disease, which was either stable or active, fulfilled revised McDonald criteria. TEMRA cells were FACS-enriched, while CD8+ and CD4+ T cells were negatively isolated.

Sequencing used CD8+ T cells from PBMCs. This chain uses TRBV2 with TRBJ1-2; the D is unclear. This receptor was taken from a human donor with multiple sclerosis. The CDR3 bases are TGTGCCAGCAGTGAAGGCAGGTCTAACTATGGCTACACCTTC. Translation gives CASSEGRSNYGYTF.